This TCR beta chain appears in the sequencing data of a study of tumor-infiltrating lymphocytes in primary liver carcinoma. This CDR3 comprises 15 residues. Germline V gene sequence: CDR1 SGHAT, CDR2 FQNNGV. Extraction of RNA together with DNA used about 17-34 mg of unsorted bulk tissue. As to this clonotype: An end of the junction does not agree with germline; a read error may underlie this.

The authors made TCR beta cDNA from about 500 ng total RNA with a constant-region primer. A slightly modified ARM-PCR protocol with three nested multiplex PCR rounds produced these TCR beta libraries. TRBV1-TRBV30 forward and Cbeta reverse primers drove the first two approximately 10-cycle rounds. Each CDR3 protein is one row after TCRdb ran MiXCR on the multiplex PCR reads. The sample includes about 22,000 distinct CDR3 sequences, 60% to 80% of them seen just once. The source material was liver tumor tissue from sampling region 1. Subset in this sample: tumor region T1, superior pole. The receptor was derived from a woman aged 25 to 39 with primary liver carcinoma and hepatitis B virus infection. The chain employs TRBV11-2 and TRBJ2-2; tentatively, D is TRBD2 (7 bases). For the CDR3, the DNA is TGTGCCAACAGCTTAGATCGGACTGTAACCGGGGGGCTGTTATTT. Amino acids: CANSLDRTVTGGLLF.